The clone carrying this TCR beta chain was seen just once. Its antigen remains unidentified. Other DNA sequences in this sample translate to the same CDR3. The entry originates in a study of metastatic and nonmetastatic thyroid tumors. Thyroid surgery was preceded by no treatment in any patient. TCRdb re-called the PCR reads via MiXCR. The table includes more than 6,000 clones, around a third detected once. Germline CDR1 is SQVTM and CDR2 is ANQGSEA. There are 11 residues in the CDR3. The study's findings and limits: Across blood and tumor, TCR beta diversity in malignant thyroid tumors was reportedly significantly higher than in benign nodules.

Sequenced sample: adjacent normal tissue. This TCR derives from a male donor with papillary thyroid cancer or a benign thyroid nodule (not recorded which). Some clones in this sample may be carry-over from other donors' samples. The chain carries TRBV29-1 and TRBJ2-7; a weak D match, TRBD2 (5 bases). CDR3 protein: CSAGVGYEQYF. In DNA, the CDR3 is TGCAGTGCGGGTGTTGGCTACGAGCAGTACTTC.